This T cell receptor (beta chain) is drawn from a study of T cells in Graves' hyperthyroidism and ophthalmopathy. This clonotype was detected ten times or more. RNA transcripts gave rise to amplified TCR beta CDR3 regions. An initial round of RT-PCR targeting the TCR CDR3 relied on the HTBI primer set. TCRdb re-analysed the multiplex PCR reads in MiXCR, keeping a single row per CDR3 protein. The sample yields a few hundred thousand distinct CDR3 sequences, approximately 13% seen once. V lost 4 bases, J lost 5 bases, and 17 bases lay in between. The germline CDR1 and CDR2 sequences are SGHVS and FQNEAQ. This CDR3 has 15 residues.

This receptor was obtained from a woman under 30 with Graves' hyperthyroidism. The source material was blood. The chain uses TRBV7-8 and TRBJ2-5, with TRBD1 as a possible D gene (5 bases). This CDR3 reads CASSSARAYGETQYF. The CDR3 nucleotides are TGTGCCAGCAGCTCAGCCAGGGCATATGGGGAGACCCAGTACTTC.